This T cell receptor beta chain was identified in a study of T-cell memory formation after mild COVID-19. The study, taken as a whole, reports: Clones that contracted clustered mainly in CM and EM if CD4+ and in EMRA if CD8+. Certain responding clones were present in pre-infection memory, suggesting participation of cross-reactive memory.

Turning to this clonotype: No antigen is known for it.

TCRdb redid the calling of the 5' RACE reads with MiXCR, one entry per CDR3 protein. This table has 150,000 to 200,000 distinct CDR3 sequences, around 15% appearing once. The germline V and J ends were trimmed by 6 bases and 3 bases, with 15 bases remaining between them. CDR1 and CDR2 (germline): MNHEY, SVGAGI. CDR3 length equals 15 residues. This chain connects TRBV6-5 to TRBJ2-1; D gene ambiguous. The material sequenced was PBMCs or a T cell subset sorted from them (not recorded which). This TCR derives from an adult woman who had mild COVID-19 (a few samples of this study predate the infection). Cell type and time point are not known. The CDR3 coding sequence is TGTGCCAGCAGGAACGCGGACGGCTTCTACAATGAGCAGTTCTTC. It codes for CASRNADGFYNEQFF.